This TCR beta chain was recovered during a study of blood T cell repertoires in COVID-19. In germline, CDR1 is SGHAT, CDR2 FQNNGV. This CDR3 is 14 amino acids long. The V and J ends lost 5 bases and 7 bases, in that order; junction bases with no gene match: 7. Authors' processing steps: Amplified reference gene primers provided the basis for estimating nucleated cell counts. Profiling relied on immunoSEQ multiplex PCR, and the TCRdb table lists in-frame clones only, not all of them. Clonal size and the V and J genes are those of that table, whereas D and trimming came from the DNA. Here the sample spans 150,000 to 200,000 clones, 85% to 90% being singletons.

This receptor was obtained from a man between 18 and 29 years old with acute or convalescent COVID-19. The gene calls are TRBV11-2 and TRBJ2-1, with 8 bases matching TRBD1. What was sequenced was peripheral blood. CDR3 in amino acids: CASSGQGRGNEQFF. CDR3 bases: TGTGCCAGCAGCGGACAGGGCAGAGGGAATGAGCAGTTCTTC.